This is a list of T cell receptor beta chains from one sample in a study of blood T cell repertoires in COVID-19. The repertoire was sequenced with immunoSEQ multiplex PCR; TCRdb's copy has only in-frame clones and lacks some. The table has under 200,000 clones, less than 90% seen once; the top ten hold 11% to 15%. Input material: peripheral blood. Source of these receptors: a man aged 18 to 29 with active or convalescent COVID-19. The CDR3 runs from the conserved cysteine through the conserved F or W.

J gene,V gene,CDR3 protein
TRBJ2-4,TRBV6-5,CASSKGLADKNIQYF
TRBJ1-2,TRBV30,CAWMPGQGDGYTF
TRBJ2-1,TRBV27,CASSLSMFAYEQFF
TRBJ2-1,TRBV2,CASSLANEQFF
TRBJ2-3,TRBV5-4,CASSFGQTTDTQYF
TRBJ2-7,TRBV19,CASSKTGSTYEQYF
TRBJ2-4,TRBV10-3,CAISDQGATAKNIQYF
TRBJ2-7,TRBV7-9,CASGLLAGDISEQYF
TRBJ2-2,TRBV6-2/TRBV6-3,CASSDTGRDTGELFF
TRBJ2-6,TRBV5-1,CASSLGLPPANVLTF
TRBJ1-6,TRBV7-2,CASSETGTSYNSPLHF
TRBJ2-7,TRBV6-4,CASSDKGTGSYEQYF
TRBJ2-3,TRBV9,CASSVYALADTDTQYF
TRBJ1-1,TRBV5-5,CASSLVRTEAFF
TRBJ1-4,TRBV2,CASRQGQANEKLFF
TRBJ2-1,TRBV5-5,CASSFSRGGGHEQFF
TRBJ2-3,TRBV7-2,CASNRAGADTQYF
TRBJ2-3,TRBV5-1,CASSFISGSTDTQYF
TRBJ1-5,TRBV4-3,CASSPFRGQPQHF
TRBJ2-7,TRBV21-1,CASSKRVSPYEQYF
TRBJ2-1,TRBV19,CASSGSETSGDNEQFF
TRBJ1-2,TRBV7-9,CAISTPPYGYTF
TRBJ1-5,TRBV11-2,CASSMGQEQPQHF
TRBJ2-1,TRBV5-1,CASSLHPGLADNEQFF
TRBJ1-5,TRBV2,CASSPGQLNNQPQHF
TRBJ2-4,TRBV3-1/TRBV3-2,CASSPVAGGGMAKNIQYF
TRBJ1-2,TRBV25-1,CASSAPGEALYGYTF
TRBJ2-4,TRBV29-1,CSFRVSENIQYF
TRBJ2-3,TRBV7-3,CASSLTGRGTDTQYF
TRBJ2-3,TRBV7-2,CASSLVGGAADTQYF
TRBJ1-2,TRBV29-1,CSVERGGRLVYTF
TRBJ2-7,TRBV2,CASRAGLDRIREQYF
TRBJ2-7,TRBV5-1,CASSWDYGAYEQYF
TRBJ2-7,TRBV6-2/TRBV6-3,CASSYGGTGNYEQYF
TRBJ2-2,TRBV29-1,CSAGTGLLAGDTGELFF
TRBJ1-2,TRBV9,CASSVGRSYGYTF
TRBJ2-1,TRBV5-6,CASSLGLGGGINEQFF
TRBJ1-1,TRBV24-1,CATSDLGDRSPSPNTEAFF
TRBJ1-1,TRBV5-1,CASSLTGTEVTEAFF
TRBJ1-5,TRBV6-2/TRBV6-3,CASSYGQSYSNQPQHF
TRBJ1-3,TRBV7-9,CASSLAGGTESNTIYF
TRBJ2-3,TRBV9,CASGLVDNSAQYF
TRBJ2-7,TRBV2,CASSESSGGAYEQYF
TRBJ2-2,TRBV3-1/TRBV3-2,CASSQNRVNTGELFF
TRBJ2-1,TRBV18,CASSRFADNEQFF
TRBJ1-4,TRBV10-3,CAISESTENEKLFF
TRBJ2-2,TRBV7-3,CASSPAGGMGTGELFF
TRBJ2-3,TRBV4-2,CASSQDRTSGGADTQYF